This T cell receptor beta chain was sequenced for a study of cytomegalovirus exposure and HLA in healthy donors. Study summary: The 90 to 150 validation repertoires used the same platform as the 500 to 700 first-cohort repertoires, a later analysis reported.

The study, taken as a whole, reports: For cytomegalovirus status, the classifier reportedly gave diagnoses with high specificity and sensitivity. Most TCRs appeared rarely, but some public TCRs recurred in many donors.

Germline assignment: CDR1 MNHEY and CDR2 SMNVEV (reference sequence). V lost 3 bases and J lost 4; bases outside the gene matches: 13. CDR3 size: 17 residues. A 120-subject validation cohort, separate from the 666-subject first cohort, supplied the donors. In regard to this clone: Antigen unknown.

Method: immunoSEQ multiplex PCR; TCRdb's copy keeps in-frame clones and lacks some. The table includes some 150,000 clones, approximately 94% detected once. The sequence was collected from a man aged 18 to 29 in good health and CMV-seropositive. The sequencing sample was made of PBMCs. The chain combines TRBV27 with TRBJ2-3, with 7 positions matching TRBD2. CDR3 sequence (DNA): TGTGCCAGCAGTTTTTTTCCAGCGGGGAAGACTTCAGATACGCAGTATTTT. This codes for CASSFFPAGKTSDTQYF.